A single sample is the source of the 7 T cell receptor beta chains below, sequenced in a study of shared clonotypes between healthy human individuals. Assay used: immunoSEQ multiplex PCR; TCRdb lists only in-frame clones, some missing. This table holds over a million clones, 70% to 80% found once. Sequenced input: memory CD4+ T cells from PBMCs. Subset meaning: CD45RA-negative fraction. Source of these receptors: a man younger than 35 in good health. Some clones in this sample may be carry-over from other donors' samples.

In this sample, this clone turned up once. This rearrangement joins TRBV2 to TRBJ2-4, with TRBD2 identical over 11 bases. The CDR3 has 17 residues. Germline V gene lookup returns CDR1 SNHLY and CDR2 FYNNEI. Losses at the gene ends were 4 bases for V and 0 bases for J; bases not matched to a gene: 5. The CDR3 region is CASSGIAGGRAKNIQYF. CDR3 coding DNA: TGTGCCAGCAGTGGGATAGCGGGAGGGAGAGCCAAAAACATTCAGTACTTC.

The chain combines TRBV28 with TRBJ1-5; D unclear. This CDR3 has 14 amino acids. Germline V gives CDR1 MDHEN, CDR2 SYDVKM. Trimming shortened V by 10 bases and J by 0 bases, and 13 bases separated the two germline ends. CDR3 in DNA: TGTGCCATCGGGTCTCCAAATAGCAATCAGCCCCAGCATTTT. It codes for CAIGSPNSNQPQHF.

Of note for this clone: In the same sample, other DNA sequences code for this CDR3. V is TRBV5-1 and J is TRBJ1-1; TRBD1 aligns across 7 bases. Germline CDR1 reads SGHRS; CDR2 reads YFSETQ. V dropped 3 bases and J dropped 0; count of bases not matched to a gene: 2. This CDR3 contains 14 residues. The CDR3 is CASSSGQMNTEAFF. CDR3 coding DNA: TGCGCCAGCAGCTCGGGACAGATGAACACTGAAGCTTTCTTT.

This rearrangement joins TRBV10-3 to TRBJ2-5, with 11 bases fitting TRBD2. This CDR3 spans 14 amino acids. Germline lookup yields CDR1 ENHRY and CDR2 SYGVKD. Unmatched junction bases numbered 5, after V lost 4 bases and J lost 7 bases. This CDR3 is CAISGSTSGTTQYF. The CDR3 bases are TGTGCCATCAGTGGTTCGACTAGCGGGACGACCCAGTACTTC.

In nucleotides, the CDR3 is TGTGCCAGCAGCTTATTTTATACTAGCGCGGGCAATGAGCAGTTCTTC. Its protein is CASSLFYTSAGNEQFF. V and J are TRBV7-8 and TRBJ2-1; 7 bases match TRBD2. CDR1 is SGHVS, CDR2 FQNEAQ, per germline. V lost 2 bases, J lost 6 bases, and 10 bases stayed unmatched. The CDR3 contains 16 residues.

This chain joins TRBV7-3 and TRBJ2-1; TRBD2 agrees at 7 bases. Germline assignment: CDR1 SGHTA and CDR2 FQGTGA. This CDR3 is 15 amino acids long. The V segment lost 5 bases and the J segment 7 bases; nucleotides outside the gene matches: 11. This chain's CDR3 is CASSLSGWGGNEQFF. The CDR3 coding sequence is TGTGCCAGCAGCCTTAGCGGCTGGGGAGGGAATGAGCAGTTCTTC.

V usage is TRBV28 and J usage is TRBJ2-1; 12 nucleotides agree with TRBD2. V dropped 9 bases and J dropped 8; count of bases not matched to a gene: 5. CDR1 and CDR2 from the germline V gene are MDHEN and SYDVKM. The CDR3 has 13 residues. CDR3 coding DNA: TGTGCCAGTATACTAGCGGGAGGCTATGAGCAGTTCTTC. Its protein product is CASILAGGYEQFF.